This T cell receptor (beta chain) was captured in a study of T cell responses to AZD1222 COVID-19 vaccine. Study findings and constraints: Spike-specific TCR breadth rose after two AZD1222 doses, and depth rose as well. Repertoires in all cases were sampled only once the peak T cell response had passed.

The V and J ends lost 2 bases and 4 bases, in that order; junction bases with no gene match: 12. The germline gives CDR1 MNHEY, CDR2 SMNVEV (reference sequence). The CDR3 is 17 residues long. This clone was detected only once. Its target is not known. TCRdb's table, derived via immunoSEQ multiplex PCR, lists solely in-frame clones and lacks some. The sample holds 140,000 or so clones; around 91% are singletons and the top ten take roughly 1.7%. Source: peripheral blood, taken on day 0 of AZD1222 vaccination. The source of this sequence is an adult in good health. The rearrangement uses TRBV27 and TRBJ1-1, with 8 bases matching TRBD1. The CDR3 here is CASSLRGAFQGATEAFF. The CDR3, as DNA: TGTGCCAGCAGTTTACGGGGGGCTTTTCAGGGGGCCACTGAAGCTTTCTTT.